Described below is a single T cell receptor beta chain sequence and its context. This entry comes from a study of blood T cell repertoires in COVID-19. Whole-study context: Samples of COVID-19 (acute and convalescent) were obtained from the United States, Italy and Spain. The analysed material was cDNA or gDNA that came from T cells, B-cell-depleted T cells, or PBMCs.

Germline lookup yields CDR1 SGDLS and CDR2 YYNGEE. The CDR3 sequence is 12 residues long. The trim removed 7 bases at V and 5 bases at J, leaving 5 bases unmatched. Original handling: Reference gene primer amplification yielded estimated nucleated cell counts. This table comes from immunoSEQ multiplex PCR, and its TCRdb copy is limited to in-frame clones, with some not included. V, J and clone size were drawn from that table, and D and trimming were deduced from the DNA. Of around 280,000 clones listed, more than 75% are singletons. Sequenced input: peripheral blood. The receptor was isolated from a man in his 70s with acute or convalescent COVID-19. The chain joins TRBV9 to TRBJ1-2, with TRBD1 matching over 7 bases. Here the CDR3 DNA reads TGTGCCAGCGACAGGGCAGCGTATGGCTACACCTTC. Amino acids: CASDRAAYGYTF.